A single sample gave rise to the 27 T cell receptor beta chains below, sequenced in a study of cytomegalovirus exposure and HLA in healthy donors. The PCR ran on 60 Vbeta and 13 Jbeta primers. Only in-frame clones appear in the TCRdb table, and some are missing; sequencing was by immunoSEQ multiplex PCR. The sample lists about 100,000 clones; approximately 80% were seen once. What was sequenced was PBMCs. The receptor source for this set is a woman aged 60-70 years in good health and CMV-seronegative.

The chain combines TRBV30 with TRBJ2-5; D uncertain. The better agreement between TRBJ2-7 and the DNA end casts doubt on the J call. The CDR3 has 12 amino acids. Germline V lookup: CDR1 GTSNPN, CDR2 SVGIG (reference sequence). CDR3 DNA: TGTGCCTGGAGTGTAACTTTATACGAGCAGTACTTC. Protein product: CAWSVTLYEQYF.

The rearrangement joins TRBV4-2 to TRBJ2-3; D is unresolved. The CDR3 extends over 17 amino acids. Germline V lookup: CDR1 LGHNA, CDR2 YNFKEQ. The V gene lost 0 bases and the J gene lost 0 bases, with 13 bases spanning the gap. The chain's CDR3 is CASSQDLGAPSTDTQYF. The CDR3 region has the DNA TGTGCCAGCAGCCAAGATCTCGGAGCCCCTAGCACAGATACGCAGTATTTT.

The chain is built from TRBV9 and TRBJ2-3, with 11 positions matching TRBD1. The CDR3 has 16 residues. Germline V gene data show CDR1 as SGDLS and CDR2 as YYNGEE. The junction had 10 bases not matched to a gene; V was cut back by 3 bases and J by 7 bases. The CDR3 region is CASSALGQGAGNTQYF. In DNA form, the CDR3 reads TGTGCCAGCAGCGCCCTCGGACAGGGGGCGGGGAATACGCAGTATTTT.

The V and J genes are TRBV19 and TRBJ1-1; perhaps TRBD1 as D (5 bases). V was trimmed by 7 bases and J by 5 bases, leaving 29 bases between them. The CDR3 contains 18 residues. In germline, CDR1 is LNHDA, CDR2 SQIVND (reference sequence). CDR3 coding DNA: TGTGCCAGTAAGGAAGGAGTCGTTGCAGGGCGGAAATTAACTGAAGCTTTCTTT. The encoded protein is CASKEGVVAGRKLTEAFF.

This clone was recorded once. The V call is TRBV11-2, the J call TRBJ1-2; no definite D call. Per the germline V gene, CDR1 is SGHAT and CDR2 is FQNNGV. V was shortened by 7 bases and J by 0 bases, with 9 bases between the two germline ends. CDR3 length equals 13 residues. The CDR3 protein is CASTPGTNYGYTF. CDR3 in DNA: TGTGCCAGCACTCCGGGGACTAACTATGGCTACACCTTC.

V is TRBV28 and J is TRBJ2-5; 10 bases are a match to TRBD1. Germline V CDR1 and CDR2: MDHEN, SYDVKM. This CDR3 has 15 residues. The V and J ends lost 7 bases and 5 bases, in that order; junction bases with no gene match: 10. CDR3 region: CASTTQTGGTETQYF. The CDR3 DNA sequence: TGTGCCAGCACTACCCAGACAGGGGGCACCGAGACCCAGTACTTC. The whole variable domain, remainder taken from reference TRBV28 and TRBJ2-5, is DVKVTQSSRYLVKRTGEKVFLECVQDMDHENMFWYRQDPGLGLRLIYFSYDVKMKEKGDIPEGYSVSREKKERFSLILESASTNQTSMYLCASTTQTGGTETQYFGPGTRLLVL.

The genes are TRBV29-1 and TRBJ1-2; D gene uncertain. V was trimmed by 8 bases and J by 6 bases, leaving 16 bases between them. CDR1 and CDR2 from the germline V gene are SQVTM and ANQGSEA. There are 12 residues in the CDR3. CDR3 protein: CSIHPPIDGYTF. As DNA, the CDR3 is TGCAGCATTCACCCCCCGATAGATGGCTACACCTTC.

The CDR3 DNA sequence: TGTGCCAGCAGCCCGGGATCGATAGGATCACCCCTCCACTTT. As protein: CASSPGSIGSPLHF. The gene calls are TRBV6-5 and TRBJ1-6; D not certain. V shed 6 bases and J shed 10 bases, with 16 bases lying between them. The CDR3 contains 14 residues. The germline V gene encodes CDR1 MNHEY and CDR2 SVGAGI.

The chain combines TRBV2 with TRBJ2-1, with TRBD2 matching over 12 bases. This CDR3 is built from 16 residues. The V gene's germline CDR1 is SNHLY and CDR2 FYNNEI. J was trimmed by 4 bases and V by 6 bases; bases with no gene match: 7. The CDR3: CASRETSGGDYNEQFF. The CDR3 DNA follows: TGTGCCAGCAGGGAGACTAGCGGGGGAGATTACAATGAGCAGTTCTTC.

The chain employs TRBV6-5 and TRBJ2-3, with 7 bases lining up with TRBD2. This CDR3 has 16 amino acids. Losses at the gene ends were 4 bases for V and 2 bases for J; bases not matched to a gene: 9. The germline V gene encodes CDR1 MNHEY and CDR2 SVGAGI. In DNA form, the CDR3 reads TGTGCCAGCAGTTCCCTGGCTAGCGGAGACACAGATACGCAGTATTTT. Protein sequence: CASSSLASGDTDTQYF.

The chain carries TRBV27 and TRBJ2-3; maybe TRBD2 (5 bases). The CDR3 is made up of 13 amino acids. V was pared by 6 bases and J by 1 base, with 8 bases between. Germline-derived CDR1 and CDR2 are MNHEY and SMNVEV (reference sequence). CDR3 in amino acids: CASRDGGTDTQYF. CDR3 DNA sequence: TGTGCCAGCAGGGACGGGGGCACAGATACGCAGTATTTT.

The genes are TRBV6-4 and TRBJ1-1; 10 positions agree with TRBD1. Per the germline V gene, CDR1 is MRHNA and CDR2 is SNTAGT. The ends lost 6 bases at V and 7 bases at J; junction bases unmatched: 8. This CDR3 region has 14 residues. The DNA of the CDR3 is TGTGCCAGCAGAACGACAGGGGGCGCGGGTGAAGCTTTCTTT. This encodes CASRTTGGAGEAFF.

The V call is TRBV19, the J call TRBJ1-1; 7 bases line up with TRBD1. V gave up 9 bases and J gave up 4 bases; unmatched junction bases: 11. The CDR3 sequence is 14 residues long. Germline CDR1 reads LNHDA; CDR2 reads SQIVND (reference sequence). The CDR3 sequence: CARALGTGATEAFF. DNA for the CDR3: TGTGCCAGAGCTCTCGGAACAGGGGCCACTGAAGCTTTCTTT.

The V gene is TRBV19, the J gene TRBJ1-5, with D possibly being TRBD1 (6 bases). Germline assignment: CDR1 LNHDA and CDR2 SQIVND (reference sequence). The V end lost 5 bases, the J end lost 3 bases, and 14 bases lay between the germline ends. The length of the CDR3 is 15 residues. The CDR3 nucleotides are TGTGCCAGTAGTTCCCCTCGACAGGTCAATCAGCCCCAGCATTTT. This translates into CASSSPRQVNQPQHF.

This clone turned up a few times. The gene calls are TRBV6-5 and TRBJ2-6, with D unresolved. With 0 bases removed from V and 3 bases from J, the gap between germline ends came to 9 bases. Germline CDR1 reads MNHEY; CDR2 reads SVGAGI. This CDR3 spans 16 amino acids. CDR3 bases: TGTGCCAGCAGTTACTCTTTGGGCAATGGGGCCAACGTCCTGACTTTC. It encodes CASSYSLGNGANVLTF.

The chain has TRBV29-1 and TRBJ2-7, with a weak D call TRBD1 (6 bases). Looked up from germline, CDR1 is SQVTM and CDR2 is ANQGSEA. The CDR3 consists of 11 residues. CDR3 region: CSGRDTEGQYF. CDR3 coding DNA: TGCAGTGGACGGGACACCGAAGGGCAGTACTTC.

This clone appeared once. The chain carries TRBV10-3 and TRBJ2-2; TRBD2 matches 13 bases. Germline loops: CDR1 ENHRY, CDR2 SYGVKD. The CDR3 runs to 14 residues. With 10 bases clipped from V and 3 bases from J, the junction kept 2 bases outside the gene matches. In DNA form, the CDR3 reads TGTGCCACCGGACTAGCGGGAGACACCGGGGAGCTGTTTTTT. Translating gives CATGLAGDTGELFF.

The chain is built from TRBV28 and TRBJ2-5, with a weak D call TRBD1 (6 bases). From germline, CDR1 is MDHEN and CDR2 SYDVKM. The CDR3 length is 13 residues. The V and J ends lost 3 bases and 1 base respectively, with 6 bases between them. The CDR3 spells CASSLDSQETQYF. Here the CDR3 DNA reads TGTGCCAGCAGTTTGGACAGCCAAGAGACCCAGTACTTC.

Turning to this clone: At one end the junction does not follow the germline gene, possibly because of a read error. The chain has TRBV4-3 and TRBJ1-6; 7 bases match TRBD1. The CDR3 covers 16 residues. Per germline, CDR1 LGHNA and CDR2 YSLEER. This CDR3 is CASSQVGDRGYSPLRF. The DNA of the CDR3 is TGCGCCAGCAGCCAAGTGGGGGACAGAGGTTATTCACCCCTCCGCTTT.

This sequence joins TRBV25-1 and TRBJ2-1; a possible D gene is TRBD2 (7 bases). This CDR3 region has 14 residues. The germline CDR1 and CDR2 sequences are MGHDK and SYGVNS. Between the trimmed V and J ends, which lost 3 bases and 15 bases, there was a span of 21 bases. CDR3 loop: CASSEGGRGLRMFF. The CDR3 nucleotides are TGTGCCAGCAGTGAGGGGGGGCGCGGCCTCCGGATGTTCTTC.

This chain's CDR3 is CASSPPSGGETEAFF. The CDR3 region has the DNA TGTGCCAGCAGTCCACCGTCGGGAGGGGAGACTGAAGCTTTCTTT. V gene TRBV28 combines with J gene TRBJ1-1; a weak D match, TRBD1 (5 bases). Germline V gene lookup returns CDR1 MDHEN and CDR2 SYDVKM. The V gene lost 5 bases and the J gene lost 5 bases, with 18 bases spanning the gap. The CDR3 length is 15 residues.

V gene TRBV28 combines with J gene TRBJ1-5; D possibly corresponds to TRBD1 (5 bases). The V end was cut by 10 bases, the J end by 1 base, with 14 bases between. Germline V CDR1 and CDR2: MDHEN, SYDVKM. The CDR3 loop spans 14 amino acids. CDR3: CATQSGGSNQPQHF. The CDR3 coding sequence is TGTGCCACCCAGAGCGGGGGGAGCAATCAGCCCCAGCATTTT. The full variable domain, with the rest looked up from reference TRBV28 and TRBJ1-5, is DVKVTQSSRYLVKRTGEKVFLECVQDMDHENMFWYRQDPGLGLRLIYFSYDVKMKEKGDIPEGYSVSREKKERFSLILESASTNQTSMYLCATQSGGSNQPQHFGDGTRLSIL.

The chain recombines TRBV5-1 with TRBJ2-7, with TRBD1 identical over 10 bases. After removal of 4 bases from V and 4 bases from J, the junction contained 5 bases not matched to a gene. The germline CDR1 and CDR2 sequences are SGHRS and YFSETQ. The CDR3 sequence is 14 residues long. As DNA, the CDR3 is TGCGCCAGCAGCACCGGGACAGGGGTGTACGAGCAGTACTTC. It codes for CASSTGTGVYEQYF.

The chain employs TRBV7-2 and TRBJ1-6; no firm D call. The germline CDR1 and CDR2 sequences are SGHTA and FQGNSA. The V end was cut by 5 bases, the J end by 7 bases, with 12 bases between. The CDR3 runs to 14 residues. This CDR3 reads CASSAGWENSPLHF. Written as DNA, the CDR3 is TGTGCCAGCAGCGCAGGCTGGGAGAATTCACCCCTCCACTTT. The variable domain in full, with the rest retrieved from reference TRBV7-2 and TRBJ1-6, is GAGVSQSPSNKVTEKGKDVELRCDPISGHTALYWYRQSLGQGLEFLIYFQGNSAPDKSGLPSDRFSAERTGGSVSTLTIQRTQQEDSAVYLCASSAGWENSPLHFGNGTRLTVT.

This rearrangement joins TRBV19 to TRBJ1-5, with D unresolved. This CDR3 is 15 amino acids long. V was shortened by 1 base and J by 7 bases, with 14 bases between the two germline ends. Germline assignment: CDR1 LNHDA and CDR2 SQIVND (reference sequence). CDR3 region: CASSIVRGFRQPQHF. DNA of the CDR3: TGTGCCAGTAGTATAGTAAGAGGGTTCCGGCAGCCCCAGCATTTT.

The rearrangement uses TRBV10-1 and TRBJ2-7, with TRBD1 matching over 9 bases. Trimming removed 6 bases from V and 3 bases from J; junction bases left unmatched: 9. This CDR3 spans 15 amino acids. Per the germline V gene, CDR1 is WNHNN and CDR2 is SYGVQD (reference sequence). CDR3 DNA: TGCGCCAGCAGCGAATACAGGGGGCTCGGCTACGAGCAGTACTTC. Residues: CASSEYRGLGYEQYF.

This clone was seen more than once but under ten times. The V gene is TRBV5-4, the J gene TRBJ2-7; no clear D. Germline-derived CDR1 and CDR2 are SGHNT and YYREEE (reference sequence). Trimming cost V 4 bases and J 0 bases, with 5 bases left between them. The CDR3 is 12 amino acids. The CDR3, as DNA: TGTGCCAGCAGCAACACCTCCTACGAGCAGTACTTC. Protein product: CASSNTSYEQYF.